The present TCR beta chain was sequenced within a study of beta chain features in type 1 diabetes. Study-wide background: Age, gender and cell yields were alike across patients and healthy donors.

CDR3 size: 15 residues. With V trimmed by 4 bases and J by 0 bases, 1 base remained unmatched. Looked up from germline, CDR1 is SGHRS and CDR2 is YFSETQ. Study results and limitations: Within patients, naive, central memory and Treg TCRB repertoires seemed more similar than within healthy donors. Lower insertion and higher deletion counts appeared at VDJ junctions in type 1 diabetes patients. Among patients with Type 1 diabetes, TCRB CDR3s were moderately but significantly shorter in every one of the four CD4+ subsets.

Expressed TCRB transcripts were sequenced because the isolated RNA had all been reverse transcribed beforehand. Produced via immunoSEQ multiplex PCR; TCRdb's table is partial and in-frame only. The table records 55,000 to 80,000 clones, almost 50% of them present only once. Concerning this clone: Its cognate antigen is unknown.

The material sequenced was central memory CD4+ T cells from blood. The rearrangement uses TRBV5-1 and TRBJ2-5; 12 nucleotides match TRBD2. The source of this sequence is a man aged 30 to 45 with type 1 diabetes. The CDR3 bases are TGCGCCAGCAGCACTAGCGGGGGGAACCAAGAGACCCAGTACTTC. Amino acid sequence: CASSTSGGNQETQYF.